This is a list of T cell receptor beta chains from one sample in a study of regulatory T cells in long-lasting Graves disease. TCRdb recomputed calls from the multiplex PCR reads with MiXCR, one row per CDR3 protein. The table records 390,000 or so distinct CDR3 sequences, approximately 25% of them present only once. The sequencing used peripheral blood mononuclear cells (PBMCs), collected when the disease was refractory, from a patient treated with antithyroid drugs. Receptors were obtained from a woman aged 40 to 50 with Graves disease. CDR3s include the opening cysteine and the closing phenylalanine or tryptophan. Each record gives: CDR3 protein, CDR3 DNA, J gene, D gene, V gene, clone size. A D gene is named only where the DNA matches it firmly. Size values are once, few and many counts, or a class for expanded clones, and some rows have none.

CASSLAGSEGTEAFF	TGCGCCAGCAGCTTGGCGGGATCGGAGGGCACTGAAGCTTTCTTT	TRBJ1-1	-	TRBV5-1	few
CASNWGGEWNQPQHF	TGTGCCAGCAACTGGGGGGGGGAGTGGAATCAGCCCCAGCATTTT	TRBJ1-5	-	TRBV28	-
CSVTETGELFF	TGCAGCGTGACAGAAACCGGGGAGCTGTTTTTT	TRBJ2-2	-	TRBV29-1	few
CASSQEVTSEQYF	TGTGCCAGCAGCCAAGAAGTGACTAGTGAGCAGTACTTC	TRBJ2-7	-	TRBV3-1	-
CASSLEWVAGELFF	TGTGCCAGCAGCTTGGAGTGGGTTGCCGGGGAGCTGTTTTTT	TRBJ2-2	-	TRBV5-5	few
CASSFLVADYEQYF	TGCGCCAGCAGCTTTCTGGTGGCTGACTACGAGCAGTACTTC	TRBJ2-7	-	TRBV5-1	-
CASSPSGTGPYEQYF	TGTGCCAGCAGCCCATCCGGGACAGGTCCCTACGAGCAGTACTTC	TRBJ2-7	TRBD1	TRBV7-6	many
CSATAREEIYEQYF	TGCAGTGCTACAGCCCGGGAAGAAATCTACGAGCAGTACTTC	TRBJ2-7	-	TRBV20-1	many
CASKRELREQYF	TGTGCCAGCAAACGGGAGCTCCGCGAGCAGTACTTC	TRBJ2-7	-	TRBV27	-
CATSRGLSYEQYF	TGTGCCACCAGCAGAGGACTATCTTACGAGCAGTACTTC	TRBJ2-7	-	TRBV15	-
CASSYSGTGENQPQHF	TGTGCCAGCAGTTACTCAGGTACAGGAGAAAATCAGCCCCAGCATTTT	TRBJ1-5	-	TRBV6-5	few
CASSRSGTSVYEQYF	TGTGCCAGCAGCCGCTCCGGGACTAGCGTCTACGAGCAGTACTTC	TRBJ2-7	TRBD2	TRBV14	many
CATSSLGTGTDEQYF	TGTGCCACCAGCAGCCTCGGGACAGGGACCGACGAGCAGTACTTC	TRBJ2-7	TRBD1	TRBV15	many
CATSRGDGMSTDTQYF	TGTGCCACCAGCAGAGGGGACGGAATGAGCACAGATACGCAGTATTTT	TRBJ2-3	-	TRBV15	-
CASRKAGGVTQYF	TGTGCCAGCAGGAAAGCGGGGGGAGTTACGCAGTATTTT	TRBJ2-3	TRBD2	TRBV27	-
CATLQNTEASF	TGTGCCACCCTCCAGAACACTGAAGCTTCCTTT	TRBJ1-1	-	TRBV28	-
CAISAGQGAAETQYF	TGTGCCATCAGTGCGGGACAGGGGGCGGCTGAGACCCAGTACTTC	TRBJ2-5	TRBD1	TRBV10-3	once
CSAQMDSSSYNEQFF	TGCAGCGCCCAAATGGACAGTTCCTCCTACAATGAGCAGTTCTTC	TRBJ2-1	-	TRBV29-1	-
CASSHETYLYGYTF	TGCGCCAGCAGCCACGAGACTTACCTCTATGGCTACACCTTC	TRBJ1-2	-	TRBV5-1	-
CASSLSFTDTQYF	TGTGCCAGCAGTTTATCATTCACAGATACGCAGTATTTT	TRBJ2-3	-	TRBV28	few
CASSLSWGQPRSFLTF	TGTGCCAGCAGTCTATCCTGGGGACAGCCAAGAAGCTTTCTCACCTTC	TRBJ1-2	TRBD1	TRBV12-3/TRBV12-4	-
CASRDTGARAAPF	TGTGCCAGCAGGGATACAGGGGCGCGGGCCGCCCCTTTT	TRBJ1-1	TRBD1	TRBV2	-
CASSSPRGDMNTEAFF	TGTGCCAGTAGTTCTCCCAGGGGCGACATGAACACTGAAGCTTTCTTT	TRBJ1-1	-	TRBV19	few
CATGQVPDTQYF	TGTGCCACCGGACAGGTTCCCGATACGCAGTATTTT	TRBJ2-3	TRBD1	TRBV11-1	-
CASSLVAGGPLGEQYF	TGCGCCAGCAGCTTGGTGGCGGGAGGGCCGTTGGGCGAGCAGTACTTC	TRBJ2-7	TRBD2	TRBV5-1	few
CASSPTGQSEAFF	TGCGCCAGCAGCCCTACAGGGCAGTCTGAAGCTTTCTTT	TRBJ1-1	-	TRBV4-1	once
CASSGAANTGELFF	TGTGCCAGCAGCGGGGCCGCGAACACCGGGGAGCTGTTTTTT	TRBJ2-2	-	TRBV3-1	-
CTSSPLGTGELFF	TGTACCAGCAGCCCACTAGGGACCGGGGAGCTGTTTTTT	TRBJ2-2	-	TRBV11-2	-
CASSSSGGEETQYF	TGTGCCAGCAGCTCGTCTGGGGGTGAAGAGACCCAGTACTTC	TRBJ2-5	-	TRBV7-9	-
CASSTRTGDETQYF	TGTGCCAGTAGTACAAGGACAGGGGACGAGACCCAGTACTTC	TRBJ2-5	TRBD1	TRBV19	-
CAWKGRVGVETQYF	TGTGCCTGGAAGGGCAGGGTCGGTGTGGAGACCCAGTACTTC	TRBJ2-5	-	TRBV30	-
CASSVEGGPLGDEQFF	TGTGCCAGCAGCGTAGAGGGGGGACCGCTAGGGGATGAGCAGTTCTTC	TRBJ2-1	-	TRBV9	-
CASSPTALAGLPYEQYF	TGTGCCAGCAGCCCAACCGCCTTAGCGGGCCTCCCCTACGAGCAGTACTTC	TRBJ2-7	TRBD2	TRBV7-9	-
CASSRKPTSGRAPDTQYF	TGTGCCAGCAGTCGAAAGCCGACTAGCGGGAGGGCCCCAGATACGCAGTATTTT	TRBJ2-3	TRBD2	TRBV6-1	once
CATSRAGGTQYF	TGTGCCACCAGCAGAGCTGGGGGGACCCAGTACTTC	TRBJ2-5	-	TRBV15	many
CASSGTGILHGYTF	TGTGCCAGCAGCGGGACAGGAATACTTCATGGCTACACCTTC	TRBJ1-2	TRBD1	TRBV6-4	many
CASSHGDSYNEQFF	TGTGCCAGCAGCCACGGGGACTCCTACAATGAGCAGTTCTTC	TRBJ2-1	-	TRBV2	few
CASSSFLGTEEQYF	TGTGCCAGCAGTTCCTTTCTTGGGACAGAGGAGCAGTACTTC	TRBJ2-7	TRBD1	TRBV27	many
CSVEPQGPKTQYF	TGCAGCGTTGAACCCCAGGGTCCGAAGACCCAGTACTTC	TRBJ2-5	-	TRBV29-1	many
CASSLAGSDSGNTIYF	TGTGCCAGCAGCTTAGCGGGTAGCGATTCTGGAAACACCATATATTTT	TRBJ1-3	-	TRBV7-2	few
CAGRLASSYEQYF	TGTGCCGGAAGACTGGCCAGCTCCTACGAGCAGTACTTC	TRBJ2-7	-	TRBV11-2	many
CSARRSAYEQYF	TGCAGTGCTAGACGTTCAGCGTACGAGCAGTACTTC	TRBJ2-7	-	TRBV20-1	many
CASRNTGELFF	TGTGCCAGCAGAAACACCGGGGAGCTGTTTTTT	TRBJ2-2	-	TRBV12-3/TRBV12-4	many
CASSPQDRGWETQYF	TGTGCCAGCTCACCACAGGACAGGGGCTGGGAGACCCAGTACTTC	TRBJ2-5	TRBD1	TRBV18	-
CASSQLAGVRREQYF	TGTGCCAGCAGTCAACTAGCGGGAGTGAGAAGGGAGCAGTACTTC	TRBJ2-7	TRBD2	TRBV2	few
CSATRAGRGETQYF	TGCAGTGCAACAAGGGCAGGGAGAGGGGAGACCCAGTACTTC	TRBJ2-5	-	TRBV20-1	many
CASSVYIGDTIYF	TGTGCCAGCAGCGTATACATAGGGGACACCATATATTTT	TRBJ1-3	-	TRBV9	few
CASSFEDRVPLTVTDTQYF	TGTGCCAGCAGCTTCGAGGACAGGGTACCTCTCACGGTCACAGATACGCAGTATTTT	TRBJ2-3	TRBD1	TRBV7-9	few
CASSLTSASYEQYF	TGTGCCAGCAGCTTGACTAGTGCTTCGTACGAGCAGTACTTC	TRBJ2-7	-	TRBV11-1	many
CAGNGGGTYTEAFF	TGTGCCGGAAACGGAGGGGGTACGTACACTGAAGCTTTCTTT	TRBJ1-1	-	TRBV30	few
CASSLGGGLTDTQYF	TGTGCCAGCAGCTTAGGAGGCGGACTCACAGATACGCAGTATTTT	TRBJ2-3	-	TRBV7-9	-
CSASGSAYLYEQYF	TGCAGTGCTAGCGGGAGCGCCTACCTATACGAGCAGTACTTC	TRBJ2-7	-	TRBV20-1	many